The clone carrying this T cell receptor beta chain was counted many times. Its antigen is as yet unknown. Stated time point: sample taken at primary tumor resection. Tumor, nontumor lung or frozen PBMC supplied whole RNA that was sequenced unsorted. This entry is derived from a study of spatial heterogeneity in lung cancer. As for the study in general: The library had UMIs, and each TCR and UMI pair averaged more than ten raw reads. General study findings and limits: For expanded intratumoral alpha and beta TCRs, counts tracked tumor mutation counts. Tracking of ubiquitous and regional nonsynonymous mutations by counts of ubiquitous and regional expanded TCRs, respectively, was seen.

One entry per CDR3 protein results from TCRdb running MiXCR on the 5' RACE reads. Seen here are 6,800 or so distinct CDR3 sequences, roughly 7% observed once, and the top ten hold 7.5% to 8.5%. This CDR3 region has 15 residues. V was cut by 4 bases and J by 2 bases, with 14 bases left in between. Germline V lookup: CDR1 MGHRA, CDR2 YSYEKL. The receptor's source is a male donor with early-stage non-small cell lung cancer. V gene TRBV4-1 combines with J gene TRBJ1-1; maybe TRBD1 (5 bases). This sample comprised lung tumor tissue, obtained at surgery. The CDR3 region is CASSPIGAANTEAFF. The CDR3 DNA follows: TGCGCCAGCAGCCCTATAGGGGCGGCTAACACTGAAGCTTTCTTT.